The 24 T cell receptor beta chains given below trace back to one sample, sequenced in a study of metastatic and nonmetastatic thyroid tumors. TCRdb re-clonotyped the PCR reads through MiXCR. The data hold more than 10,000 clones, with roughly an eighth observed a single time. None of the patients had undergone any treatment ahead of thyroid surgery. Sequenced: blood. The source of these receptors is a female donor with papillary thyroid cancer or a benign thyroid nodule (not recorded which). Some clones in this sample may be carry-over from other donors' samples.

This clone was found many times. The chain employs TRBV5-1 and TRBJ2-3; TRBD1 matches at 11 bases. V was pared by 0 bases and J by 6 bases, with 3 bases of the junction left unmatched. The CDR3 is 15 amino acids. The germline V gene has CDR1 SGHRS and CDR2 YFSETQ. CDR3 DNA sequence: TGCGCCAGCAGCTTGGGGACAGGGGGCTCGGATACGCAGTATTTT. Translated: CASSLGTGGSDTQYF.

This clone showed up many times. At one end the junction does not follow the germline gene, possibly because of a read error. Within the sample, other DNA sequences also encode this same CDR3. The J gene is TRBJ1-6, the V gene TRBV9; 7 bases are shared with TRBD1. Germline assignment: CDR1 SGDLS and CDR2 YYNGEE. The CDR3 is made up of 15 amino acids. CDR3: CASSAKGGYNSPLHF. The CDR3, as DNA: TGTGCCAGCAGCGCTAAAGGGGGCTATAATTCGCCCCTCCACTTT.

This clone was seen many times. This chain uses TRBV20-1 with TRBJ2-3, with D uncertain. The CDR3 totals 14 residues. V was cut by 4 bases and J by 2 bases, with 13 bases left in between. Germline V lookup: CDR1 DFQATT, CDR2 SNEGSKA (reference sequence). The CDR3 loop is CSATRTRDTDTQYF. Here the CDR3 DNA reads TGCAGTGCTACACGGACCCGAGACACAGATACGCAGTATTTT.

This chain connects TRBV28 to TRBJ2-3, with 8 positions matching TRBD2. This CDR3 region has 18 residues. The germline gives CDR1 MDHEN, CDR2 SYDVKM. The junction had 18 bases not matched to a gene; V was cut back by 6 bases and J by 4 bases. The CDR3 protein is CASSTPLWLAGGADTQYF. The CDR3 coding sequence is TGTGCCAGCAGCACCCCACTTTGGCTAGCGGGTGGCGCAGATACGCAGTATTTT.

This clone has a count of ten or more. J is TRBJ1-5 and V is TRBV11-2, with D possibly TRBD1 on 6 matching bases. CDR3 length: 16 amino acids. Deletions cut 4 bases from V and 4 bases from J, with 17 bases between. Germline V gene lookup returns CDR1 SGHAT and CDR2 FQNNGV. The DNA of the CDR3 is TGTGCCAGCAGCTCAGTTAAGGGACACCAGAATCAGCCCCAGCATTTT. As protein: CASSSVKGHQNQPQHF.

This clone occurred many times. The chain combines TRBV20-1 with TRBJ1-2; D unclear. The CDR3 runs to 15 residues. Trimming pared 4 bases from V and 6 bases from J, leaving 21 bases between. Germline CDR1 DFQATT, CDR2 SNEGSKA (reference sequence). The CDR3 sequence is CSATRSSRAGNGYTF. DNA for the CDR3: TGCAGTGCTACTAGGTCTTCCCGGGCGGGGAATGGCTACACCTTC.

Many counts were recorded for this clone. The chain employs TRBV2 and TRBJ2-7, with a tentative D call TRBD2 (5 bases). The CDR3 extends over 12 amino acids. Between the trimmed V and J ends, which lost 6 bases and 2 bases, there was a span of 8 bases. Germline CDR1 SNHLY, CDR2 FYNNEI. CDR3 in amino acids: CASRLGPYEQYF. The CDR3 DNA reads TGTGCCAGCAGACTAGGTCCCTACGAGCAGTACTTC. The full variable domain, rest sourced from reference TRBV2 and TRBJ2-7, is EPEVTQTPSHQVTQMGQEVILRCVPISNHLYFYWYRQILGQKVEFLVSFYNNEISEKSEIFDDQFSVERPDGSNFTLKIRSTKLEDSAMYFCASRLGPYEQYFGPGTRLTVT.

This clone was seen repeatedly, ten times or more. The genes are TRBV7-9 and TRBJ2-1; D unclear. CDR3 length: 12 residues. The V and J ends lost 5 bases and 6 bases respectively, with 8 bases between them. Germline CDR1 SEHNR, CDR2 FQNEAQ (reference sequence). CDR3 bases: TGTGCCAGCAGCCCGGCAGGCAATGAGCAGTTCTTC. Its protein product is CASSPAGNEQFF.

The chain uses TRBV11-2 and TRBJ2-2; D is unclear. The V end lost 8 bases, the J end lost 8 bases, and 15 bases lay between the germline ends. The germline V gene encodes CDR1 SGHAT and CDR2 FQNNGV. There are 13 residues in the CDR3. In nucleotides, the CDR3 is TGTGCCAGCGGGCCCCACATTCCTGGGGAGCTGTTTTTT. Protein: CASGPHIPGELFF.

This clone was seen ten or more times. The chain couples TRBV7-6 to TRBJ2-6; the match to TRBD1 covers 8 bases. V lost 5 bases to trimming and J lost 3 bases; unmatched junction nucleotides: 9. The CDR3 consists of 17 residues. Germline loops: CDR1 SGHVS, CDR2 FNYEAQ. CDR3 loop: CASSLSGTGNGANVLTF. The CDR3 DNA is TGTGCCAGCAGCCTTTCCGGGACAGGCAATGGGGCCAACGTCCTGACTTTC.

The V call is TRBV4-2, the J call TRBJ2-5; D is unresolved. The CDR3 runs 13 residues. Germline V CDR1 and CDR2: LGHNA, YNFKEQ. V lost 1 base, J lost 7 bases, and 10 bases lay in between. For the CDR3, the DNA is TGTGCCAGCAGCCAAGGAAGCCGGGCGACCCAGTACTTC. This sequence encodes CASSQGSRATQYF.

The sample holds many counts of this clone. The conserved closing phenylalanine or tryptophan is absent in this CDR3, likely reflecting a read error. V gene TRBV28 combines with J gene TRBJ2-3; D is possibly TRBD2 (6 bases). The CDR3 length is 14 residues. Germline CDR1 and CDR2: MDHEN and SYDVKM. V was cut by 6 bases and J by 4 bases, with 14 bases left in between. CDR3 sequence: CASRRDSGADTQYS. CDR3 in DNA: TGTGCCAGCAGGCGGGACTCAGGAGCAGATACGCAGTATTCT.

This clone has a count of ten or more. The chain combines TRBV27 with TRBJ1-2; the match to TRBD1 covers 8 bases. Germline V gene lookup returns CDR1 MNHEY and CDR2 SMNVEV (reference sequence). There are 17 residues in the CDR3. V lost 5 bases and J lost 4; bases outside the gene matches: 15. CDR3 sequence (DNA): TGTGCCAGCAGTCAGAATTCCGGGACAGGAGGCTCCTATGGCTACACCTTC. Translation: CASSQNSGTGGSYGYTF.

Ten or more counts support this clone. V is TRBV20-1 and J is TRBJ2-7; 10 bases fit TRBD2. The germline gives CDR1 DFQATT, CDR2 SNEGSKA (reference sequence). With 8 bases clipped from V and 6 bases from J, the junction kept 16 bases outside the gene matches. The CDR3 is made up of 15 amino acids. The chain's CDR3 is CSLKSESGGDREQYF. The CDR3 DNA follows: TGCAGTCTTAAAAGTGAGAGCGGGGGGGATCGCGAGCAGTACTTC.

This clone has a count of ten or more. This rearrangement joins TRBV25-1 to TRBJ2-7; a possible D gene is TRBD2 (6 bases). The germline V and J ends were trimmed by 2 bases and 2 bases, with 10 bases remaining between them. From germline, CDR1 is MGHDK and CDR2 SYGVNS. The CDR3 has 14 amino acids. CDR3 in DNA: TGTGCCAGCAGTGAAGGTGGGAGGCCCTACGAGCAGTACTTC. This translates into CASSEGGRPYEQYF.

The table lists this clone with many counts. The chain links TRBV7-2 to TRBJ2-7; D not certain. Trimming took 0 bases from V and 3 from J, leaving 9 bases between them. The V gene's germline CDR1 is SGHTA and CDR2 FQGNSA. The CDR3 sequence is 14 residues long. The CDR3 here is CASSLAGNGYEQYF. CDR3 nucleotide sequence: TGTGCCAGCAGCTTAGCAGGGAATGGCTACGAGCAGTACTTC.

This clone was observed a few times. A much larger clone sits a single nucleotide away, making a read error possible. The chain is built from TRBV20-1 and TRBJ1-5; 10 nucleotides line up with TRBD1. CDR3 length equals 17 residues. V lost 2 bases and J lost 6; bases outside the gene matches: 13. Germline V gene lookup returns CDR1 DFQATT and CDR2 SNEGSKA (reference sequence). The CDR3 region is CSARRTGGGRWRQPQHF. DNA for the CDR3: TGCAGTGCTAGACGGACAGGGGGTGGGCGGTGGCGTCAGCCCCAGCATTTT.

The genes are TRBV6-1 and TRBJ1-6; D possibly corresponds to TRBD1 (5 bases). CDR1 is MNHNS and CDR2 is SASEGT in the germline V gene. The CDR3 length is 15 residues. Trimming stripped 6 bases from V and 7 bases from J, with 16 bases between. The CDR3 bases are TGTGCCAGCAGCTTGAAGGGGAGGAGGAATTCACCCCTCCACTTT. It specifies CASSLKGRRNSPLHF.

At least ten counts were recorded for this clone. CDR3 loop: CAWNDRMNTEAFF. CDR3 nucleotide sequence: TGTGCCTGGAATGATAGAATGAACACTGAAGCTTTCTTT. The V gene is TRBV30, the J gene TRBJ1-1; D uncertain. Germline V gene sequence: CDR1 GTSNPN, CDR2 SVGIG (reference sequence). The V end was cut by 4 bases, the J end by 0 bases, with 9 bases between. This CDR3 spans 13 amino acids.

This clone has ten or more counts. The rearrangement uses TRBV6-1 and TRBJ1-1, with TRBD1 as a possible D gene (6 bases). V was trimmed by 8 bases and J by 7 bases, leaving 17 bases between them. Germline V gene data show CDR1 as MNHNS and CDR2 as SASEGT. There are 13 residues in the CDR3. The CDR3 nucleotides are TGTGCCAGCGTAGGGGACACGGTATTTGAAGCTTTCTTT. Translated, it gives CASVGDTVFEAFF.

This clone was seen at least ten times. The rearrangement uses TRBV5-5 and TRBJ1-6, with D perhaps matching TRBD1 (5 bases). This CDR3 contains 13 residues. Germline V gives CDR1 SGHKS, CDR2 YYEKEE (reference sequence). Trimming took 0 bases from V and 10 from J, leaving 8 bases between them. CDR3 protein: CASSLAGGSPLHF. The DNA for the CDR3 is TGTGCCAGCAGCTTGGCCGGGGGGTCACCCCTCCACTTT.

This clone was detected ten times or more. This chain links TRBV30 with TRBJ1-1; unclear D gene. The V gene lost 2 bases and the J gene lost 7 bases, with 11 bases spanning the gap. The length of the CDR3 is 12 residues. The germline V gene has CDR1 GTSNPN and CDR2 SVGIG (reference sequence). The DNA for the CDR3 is TGTGCCTGGAGTCCCCTCACCGATGAAGCTTTCTTT. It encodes CAWSPLTDEAFF.

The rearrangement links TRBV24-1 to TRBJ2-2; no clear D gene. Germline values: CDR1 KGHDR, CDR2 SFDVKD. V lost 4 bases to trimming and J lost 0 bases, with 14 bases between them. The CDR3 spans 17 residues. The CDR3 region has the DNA TGTGCCACCAGTGAAACCCCTGGCAGAGCGAACACCGGGGAGCTGTTTTTT. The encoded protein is CATSETPGRANTGELFF.

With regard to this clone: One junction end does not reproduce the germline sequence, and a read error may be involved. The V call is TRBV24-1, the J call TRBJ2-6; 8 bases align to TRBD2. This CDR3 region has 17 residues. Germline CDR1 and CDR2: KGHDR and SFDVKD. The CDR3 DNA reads TGTGCCACCAGTAAGGCGGGAGGACCGTCTGGGGCCAAGGTCCTGACTTTC. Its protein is CATSKAGGPSGAKVLTF.